This T cell receptor (beta chain) was profiled in a study of cytomegalovirus exposure and HLA in healthy donors. Overall study findings and caveats: Trimming of TCR beta V- and J-genes showed a link, identified in a later analysis, to a missense DCLRE1C variant.

PCR used 60 Vbeta primers and 13 Jbeta primers. The table came from immunoSEQ multiplex PCR; TCRdb's copy has only in-frame clones and leaves some out. The table lists 76,000 or so clones, around three quarters of them singletons, with roughly 2.5% in the top ten. Germline trimming cut 5 bases from V and 6 bases from J; bases unmatched to any gene: 11. The CDR3 consists of 17 residues. Germline V gene lookup returns CDR1 LNHDA and CDR2 SQIVND (reference sequence). Donors in the study were healthy people who gave bone marrow. Note on this clone: The antigen remains undetermined.

The receptor was derived from a young man in good health and CMV-seronegative. Input material: PBMCs. This chain uses TRBV19 with TRBJ2-2; 11 nucleotides match TRBD1. CDR3 in amino acids: CASSSKRTGGFSGELFF. DNA of the CDR3: TGTGCCAGTAGTTCCAAAAGGACAGGGGGCTTTTCCGGGGAGCTGTTTTTT.